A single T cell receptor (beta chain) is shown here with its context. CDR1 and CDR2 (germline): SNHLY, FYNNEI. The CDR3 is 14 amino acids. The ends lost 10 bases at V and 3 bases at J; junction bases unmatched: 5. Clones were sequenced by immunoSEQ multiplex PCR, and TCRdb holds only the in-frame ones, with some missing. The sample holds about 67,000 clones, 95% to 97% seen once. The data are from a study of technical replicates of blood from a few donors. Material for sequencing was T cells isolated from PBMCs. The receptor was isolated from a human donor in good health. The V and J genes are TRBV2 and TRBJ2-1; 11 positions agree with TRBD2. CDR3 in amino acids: CATETSGNYNEQFF. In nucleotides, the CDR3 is TGTGCCACGGAGACTAGCGGGAACTACAATGAGCAGTTCTTC.